Below, one T cell receptor (beta chain) is given with its context. For sequencing, patients were chosen who had shown expansion of CD8+CD57+ cells by flow cytometry. The sample belongs to a study of CD8+CD57+ T cells in acquired aplastic anemia. Genomic DNA was employed as the template in profiling TCR beta VDJ and CDR3. Using its own MiXCR run on the reads, TCRdb lists one record per CDR3 protein. Among roughly 170,000 distinct CDR3 sequences listed, around 50% were seen once. The V end lost 4 bases, the J end lost 2 bases, and 17 bases lay between the germline ends. The CDR3 consists of 16 residues. Germline V CDR1 and CDR2: SGHAT, FQNNGV.

The TCR comes from a human donor with aplastic anemia. Material: sorted CD4+, CD8+, or CD8+CD57+ T cells (not recorded which) from PBMCs. J is TRBJ1-2 and V is TRBV11-2; tentative D call: TRBD1 (5 bases). The CDR3 sequence: CASSSSQGALNYGYTF. The CDR3, as DNA: TGTGCCAGCAGCTCCTCGCAGGGAGCCCTAAACTATGGCTACACCTTC. Complete variable domain (other parts from reference TRBV11-2 and TRBJ1-2): EAGVAQSPRYKIIEKRQSVAFWCNPISGHATLYWYQQILGQGPKLLIQFQNNGVVDDSQLPKDRFSAERLKGVDSTLKIQPAKLEDSAVYLCASSSSQGALNYGYTFGSGTRLTVV.